The T cell receptor beta chain described here comes from a study of cytomegalovirus exposure and HLA in healthy donors. Whole-study findings and limits: Listed as cytomegalovirus-associated were more than 150 TCR beta chains.

Repertoires were generated with immunoSEQ multiplex PCR, while TCRdb's copy carries only in-frame clones and drops some. The top ten hold about a tenth of the sample, which has about 160,000 clones, over 85% seen once. In regard to this clone: Its target is unknown.

The CDR3 covers 12 residues. Trimming shortened V by 3 bases and J by 5 bases, and 5 bases separated the two germline ends. CDR1 and CDR2 (germline): SEHNR, FQNEAQ (reference sequence). This TCR was sampled from a woman under 30 in good health and CMV-seropositive. V is TRBV7-9 and J is TRBJ1-5; D is uncertain. The sample taken for sequencing was PBMCs. This CDR3 is CASSFSDQPQHF. DNA for the CDR3: TGTGCCAGCAGCTTTTCCGATCAGCCCCAGCATTTT.